Given below is one TCR beta chain in context. No antigen is known for it. The sample originates from a study of monozygotic twins with inflammatory bowel disease. Points from the study as a whole: Healthy twins showed more clonotype sharing with others than IBD patients, especially patients with disease activity. Compared with healthy co-twins, IBD patients showed reduced TCRbeta repertoire diversity by inverse Simpson.

The template was total RNA from whole blood, with no T cell sorting. The authors used 3500 ng of total RNA per TCR library. TCRdb reprocessed the 5' RACE reads and keeps a single row for each CDR3 protein, giving no DNA. In all, the sample yields roughly 330,000 distinct CDR3 sequences. The sequenced sample consisted of blood. The source is a human donor with ulcerative colitis or Crohn's disease, or a healthy co-twin of an affected twin (not recorded which).

CDR3 sequence: CSVDFYNEQFF. The chain links TRBV29-1 to TRBJ2-1. The CDR3 is 11 amino acids. CDR1 and CDR2 (germline): SQVTM, ANQGSEA.